The table lists the clone carrying this T cell receptor (beta chain) with a few counts. Antigen specificity is unknown. These data are taken from a study of post-analysis software for immune sequencing data. Trimming took 5 bases from V and 8 from J, leaving 12 bases between them. The length of the CDR3 is 12 residues. Germline assignment: CDR1 SEHNR and CDR2 FQNEAQ (reference sequence). Points from the study as a whole: TRBV5-6, TRBV5-1 and TRBV20-1 belonged to a set of about five TRBV segments that were more frequent in patients than controls. Multiple sclerosis was associated with a significant reduction in normalized Chao1 diversity relative to controls. Pronounced co-clustering by F measure was evident among identically batched samples.

Built from TCR beta cDNA, the libraries had unique molecular identifiers in them. TCRdb re-called the PCR reads through MiXCR, storing one row per CDR3 protein. This sample has 700,000 to 900,000 distinct CDR3 sequences, with 40% to 55% found just once. Sequenced input: blood. The genes are TRBV7-9 and TRBJ1-2; no reliable D call. The clonotype originates from a girl aged 10-17 years with multiple sclerosis. The CDR3 coding sequence is TGTGCCAGCAGCGCGGGAACCTCCGGCTACACCTTC. Amino acids: CASSAGTSGYTF.